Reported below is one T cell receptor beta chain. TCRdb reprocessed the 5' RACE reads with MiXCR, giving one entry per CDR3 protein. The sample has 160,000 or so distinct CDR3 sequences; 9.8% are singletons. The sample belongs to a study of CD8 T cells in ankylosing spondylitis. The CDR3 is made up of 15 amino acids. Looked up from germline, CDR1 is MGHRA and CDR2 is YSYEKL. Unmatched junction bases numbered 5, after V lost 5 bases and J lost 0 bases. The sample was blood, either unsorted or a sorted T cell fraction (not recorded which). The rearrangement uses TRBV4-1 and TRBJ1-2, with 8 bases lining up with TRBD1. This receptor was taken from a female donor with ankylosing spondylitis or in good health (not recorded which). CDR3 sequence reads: CASSTHRGTNYGYTF. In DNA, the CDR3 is TGCGCCAGCAGCACCCACAGGGGGACTAACTATGGCTACACCTTC.